These 20 T cell receptor beta chains originate from one sample sequenced in a study of regulatory T cells in long-lasting Graves disease. Time point denoted: persistent/refractory GD, antithyroid drugs over 5 years with positive TRAb. Generation of the TCR library employed RNA extracted from PBMCs. Combining iRepertoire HTBI primers with Arm-PCR of CDR3 regions, the authors built TCR beta libraries. TCRdb reprocessed the multiplex PCR reads via MiXCR and lists one record per CDR3 protein. The sample lists more than 650,000 distinct CDR3 sequences, 30% occurring once. Sequenced material: peripheral blood mononuclear cells (PBMCs), taken when the disease was refractory, from a patient treated with antithyroid drugs. These receptors were taken from a female donor with Graves disease.

This clonotype occurred a few times. The chain recombines TRBV6-1 with TRBJ1-4; tentatively, D is TRBD1 (6 bases). CDR3 length: 13 residues. Trimming stripped 6 bases from V and 6 bases from J, with 11 bases between. Germline assignment: CDR1 MNHNS and CDR2 SASEGT. The DNA for the CDR3 is TGTGCCAGCAGACAGGGAGGGGATGAAAAACTGTTTTTT. Translating gives CASRQGGDEKLFF.

This chain joins TRBV6-2 or TRBV6-3 and TRBJ2-7; no definite D call. The CDR3 spans 15 residues. Germline lookup yields CDR1 MNHEY and CDR2 SVGEGT. With 7 bases removed from V and 0 bases from J, the gap between germline ends came to 16 bases. The DNA for the CDR3 is TGTGCCAGCATCGGAAGTACTGATACCTCCTACGAGCAGTACTTC. Translated: CASIGSTDTSYEQYF.

The rearrangement links TRBV5-1 to TRBJ1-1; 8 nucleotides match TRBD1. The CDR3 spans 16 residues. After removal of 0 bases from V and 1 base from J, the junction contained 5 bases not matched to a gene. Germline CDR1 is SGHRS and CDR2 is YFSETQ. Here the CDR3 reads CASSLEQDRANTEAFF. As DNA, the CDR3 is TGCGCCAGCAGCTTGGAACAGGACAGGGCGAACACTGAAGCTTTCTTT.

This clonotype appeared a single time. A read error likely explains this, since a far larger clone differs by one base. No conserved phenylalanine or tryptophan ends this CDR3, so it is likely a read error. J is TRBJ1-2 and V is TRBV27; possibly TRBD1 for D (5 bases). The ends were cut back, 4 bases at V and 5 bases at J, with 11 bases in the middle. The germline gives CDR1 MNHEY, CDR2 SMNVEV (reference sequence). The CDR3 has 13 amino acids. Here the CDR3 reads CASSYGTVYGYTL. Written as DNA, the CDR3 is TGTGCCAGCAGTTACGGGACGGTTTATGGCTACACCCTC.

The V and J genes are TRBV18 and TRBJ2-5; D not certain. The V end was cut by 1 base, the J end by 5 bases, with 8 bases between. The germline gives CDR1 KGHSH, CDR2 LQKENI. This CDR3 contains 13 residues. The CDR3 sequence: CASSPLEFETQYF. The DNA for the CDR3 is TGTGCCAGCTCACCACTGGAATTCGAGACCCAGTACTTC.

Only a few counts were recorded for this clonotype. The J gene is TRBJ1-6, the V gene TRBV7-3, with TRBD1 identical over 7 bases. Germline V gene lookup returns CDR1 SGHTA and CDR2 FQGTGA. The CDR3 has 13 residues. Unmatched junction bases numbered 4, after V lost 5 bases and J lost 9 bases. The CDR3 is CASSVNRGSPLHF. The CDR3, as DNA: TGTGCCAGCAGCGTGAACAGGGGTTCACCCCTCCACTTT.

This clonotype was found many times. This CDR3 is CASSRSPGQLKETQYF. The CDR3, as DNA: TGTGCCAGCAGCCGTTCTCCGGGACAGCTCAAAGAGACCCAGTACTTC. V is TRBV11-2 and J is TRBJ2-5, with 7 bases that match TRBD1. The CDR3 length is 16 residues. Germline CDR1 and CDR2: SGHAT and FQNNGV. V dropped 5 bases and J dropped 3; count of bases not matched to a gene: 12.

The chain has TRBV4-1 and TRBJ2-7, with TRBD2 matching over 7 bases. Trimming removed 6 bases from V and 3 bases from J; junction bases left unmatched: 8. The CDR3 length is 14 residues. From germline, CDR1 is MGHRA and CDR2 YSYEKL. The CDR3 is CASRAPGEGYEQYF. Written as DNA, the CDR3 is TGCGCCAGCAGGGCCCCCGGGGAGGGCTACGAGCAGTACTTC.

The chain combines TRBV3-1 with TRBJ2-3; TRBD2 might be the D (5 bases). CDR3 size: 13 residues. The V gene lost 2 bases and the J gene lost 5 bases, with 8 bases spanning the gap. Germline values: CDR1 LGHDT, CDR2 YNNKEL (reference sequence). The CDR3 loop reads CASSQLAGDTQYF. The CDR3 DNA is TGTGCCAGCAGCCAACTAGCTGGAGATACGCAGTATTTT.

This clonotype was seen more than once but under ten times. This chain joins TRBV25-1 and TRBJ2-4, with TRBD1 identical over 8 bases. Germline-derived CDR1 and CDR2 are MGHDK and SYGVNS. The CDR3 is 12 residues long. The V gene end was trimmed by 7 bases and the J gene end by 9 bases; junction bases not matched to a gene: 5. This CDR3 is CASNRGSGIQYF. CDR3 DNA sequence: TGTGCCAGCAACAGGGGGTCGGGCATTCAGTACTTC.

The rearrangement links TRBV20-1 to TRBJ2-5; tentatively, D is TRBD2 (6 bases). Looked up from germline, CDR1 is DFQATT and CDR2 is SNEGSKA (reference sequence). Trimming shortened V by 0 bases and J by 5 bases, and 10 bases separated the two germline ends. The CDR3 is 13 residues long. The CDR3 reads CSARDTSLETQYF. CDR3 in DNA: TGCAGTGCTAGAGATACTAGCTTGGAGACCCAGTACTTC.

The chain couples TRBV6-1 to TRBJ2-7, with D possibly being TRBD1 or TRBD2 (6 bases each). V lost 3 bases to trimming and J lost 2 bases, with 14 bases between them. The V gene's germline CDR1 is MNHNS and CDR2 SASEGT. This CDR3 is built from 15 residues. The CDR3 reads CASSEGASATYEQYF. CDR3 coding DNA: TGTGCCAGCAGTGAGGGGGCTAGCGCAACCTACGAGCAGTACTTC.

The chain combines TRBV12-3 or TRBV12-4 with TRBJ1-1; 7 bases match TRBD1. V shed 6 bases, J shed 0 bases, and the junction held 7 bases outside the gene matches. This CDR3 contains 15 residues. The CDR3 protein is CASRGGQKVNTEAFF. CDR3 coding DNA: TGTGCCAGCAGGGGGGGACAGAAAGTGAACACTGAAGCTTTCTTT.

Details on this clonotype: Lacking the conserved final phenylalanine or tryptophan, this CDR3 likely reflects a read error. This chain links TRBV3-1 with TRBJ1-1, with 7 bases matching TRBD1. Per germline, CDR1 LGHDT and CDR2 YNNKEL (reference sequence). The CDR3 is 16 amino acids. V lost 5 bases, J lost 4 bases, and 13 bases stayed unmatched. DNA for the CDR3: TGTGCCAGCAGCGCAAAGCACGATCCAGGGGGCACTGAAGCTTTCCTT. This gives the protein CASSAKHDPGGTEAFL.

This chain uses TRBV5-1 with TRBJ1-1; the D is unclear. The CDR3 loop spans 15 amino acids. V was clipped by 0 bases and J by 0 bases, with 9 bases between them. The germline CDR1 and CDR2 sequences are SGHRS and YFSETQ. The CDR3 coding sequence is TGCGCCAGCAGCTTGGCTGGGAACATGAACACTGAAGCTTTCTTT. It is translated as CASSLAGNMNTEAFF.

The sample holds a few counts of this clonotype. The genes are TRBV12-5 and TRBJ2-5, with TRBD1 identical over 9 bases. The CDR3 is made up of 17 amino acids. Trimming took 1 base from V and 4 from J; bases not matched to a gene: 10. Germline loops: CDR1 LGHNT, CDR2 FRNRAP. CDR3 DNA sequence: TGTGCTAGTGGTTTGGCCCGGACCGGACAGGGGTCAGAGACCCAGTACTTC. This encodes CASGLARTGQGSETQYF.

This clonotype has just a few counts. The chain has TRBV20-1 and TRBJ1-4, with no clear D. Trimming cost V 0 bases and J 2 bases, with 13 bases left between them. The CDR3 covers 16 residues. Germline loops: CDR1 DFQATT, CDR2 SNEGSKA (reference sequence). CDR3 sequence: CSARDRRAGTNEKLFF. For the CDR3, the DNA is TGCAGTGCTAGAGATAGGAGGGCCGGGACTAATGAAAAACTGTTTTTT.

The genes are TRBV27 and TRBJ1-2; D unclear. Germline loops: CDR1 MNHEY, CDR2 SMNVEV (reference sequence). Trimming shortened V by 10 bases and J by 6 bases, and 18 bases separated the two germline ends. The CDR3 spans 13 residues. This chain's CDR3 is CATRNTAINGYTF. The CDR3 nucleotides read TGTGCCACCCGGAACACGGCTATAAATGGCTACACCTTC.

The chain uses TRBV6-5 and TRBJ2-7, with D perhaps TRBD1 (5 bases). Germline V gene lookup returns CDR1 MNHEY and CDR2 SVGAGI. This CDR3 region has 12 residues. Between the trimmed V and J ends, which lost 2 bases and 8 bases, there was a span of 10 bases. This CDR3 reads CASSYDDSQQYF. The CDR3, as DNA: TGTGCCAGCAGTTACGATGACAGCCAGCAGTACTTC.

The rearrangement links TRBV6-1 to TRBJ2-5; 7 bases are shared with TRBD1. V trimming: 8 bases; J trimming: 1 base; junction bases outside the gene matches: 13. There are 16 residues in the CDR3. Germline V gene data show CDR1 as MNHNS and CDR2 as SASEGT. The CDR3 DNA is TGTGCCAGCTGGCCGAGGGACAGACGATTCCAAGAGACCCAGTACTTC. This gives the protein CASWPRDRRFQETQYF.